Listed below are T cell receptor beta chains from one sample, sequenced in a study of CD8 T cells in Susac syndrome. Each CDR3 protein gets one entry after TCRdb re-called the immunoSEQ multiplex PCR reads with MiXCR. The table records roughly 120,000 distinct CDR3 sequences, roughly 94% of them present only once. The sequencing input was CD4+ T cells from PBMCs. Every receptor here comes from a human donor with multiple sclerosis. The CDR3 runs from the conserved cysteine through the conserved F or W. Fields, in order: J gene, CDR3 length, V gene, D gene, clone size, CDR3 DNA, CDR3 protein. D genes are given only for firm matches. The size entry is marked missing in some rows and otherwise reads once, few, many or a size class.

>TRBJ1-2|13|TRBV12-3/TRBV12-4|.|.
TGTGCCAGCAGGCCTGGACGTAACTATGGCTACACCTTC
CASRPGRNYGYTF
>TRBJ2-2|15|TRBV24-1|TRBD2|.
TGTGCCACCAGTCCTAGCGGGACGAACACCGGGGAGCTGTTTTTT
CATSPSGTNTGELFF
>TRBJ1-3|12|TRBV6-6|.|.
TGTGCCAGCAGCACCGGGGGATACACCATATATTTT
CASSTGGYTIYF
>TRBJ2-3|12|TRBV6-1|.|.
TGTGCCAGCACGCGTACATCAGATACGCAGTATTTT
CASTRTSDTQYF
>TRBJ1-1|13|TRBV20-1|.|.
TGCAGTGCTAGAGGAGCTGGGAACACTGAAGCTTTCTTT
CSARGAGNTEAFF
>TRBJ1-6|13|TRBV2|.|.
TGTGCCAGCAGTGGCAGAAGGGGTTCACCCCTCCACTTT
CASSGRRGSPLHF
>TRBJ1-1|16|TRBV18|TRBD1|.
TGTGCCAGCTCACCCGTCCCGGGACAGGGTTCGGCTGAAGCTTTCTTT
CASSPVPGQGSAEAFF
>TRBJ1-2|13|TRBV19|.|few
TGTGCCAGTAGTTCCGGCGATAGCTATGGCTACACCTTC
CASSSGDSYGYTF
>TRBJ2-1|20|TRBV11-1|TRBD1|.
TGTGCCAGCAGCTTAGCGTCCCACAGGGGGTCCCTAAGGTCCTACAATGAGCAGTTCTTC
CASSLASHRGSLRSYNEQFF
>TRBJ2-3|12|TRBV12-3/TRBV12-4|.|.
TGTGCCAGCAGCTCTAGGAAAGATACGCAGTATTTT
CASSSRKDTQYF
>TRBJ2-1|15|TRBV6-5|TRBD1|.
TGTGCCAGCAGCTCCGGGACAGCTATCGGCAATGAGCAGTTCTTC
CASSSGTAIGNEQFF
>TRBJ1-4|14|TRBV6-1|TRBD1|.
TGTGCCACCGGACAGGGGGTGTCTTATGAAAAACTGTTTTTT
CATGQGVSYEKLFF
>TRBJ1-5|15|TRBV2|.|.
TGTGCCAGCAGACCGGTTTCAGCCCCCGATCAGCCCCAGCATTTT
CASRPVSAPDQPQHF
>TRBJ2-5|16|TRBV30|.|once
TGTGCCTGGAGTCCACCCCGTTCTACCCTGGGAGAGACCCAGTACTTC
CAWSPPRSTLGETQYF
>TRBJ2-3|15|TRBV7-9|TRBD2|once
TGTGCCAGCAGCGTGACTAGCGGGGTCACAGATACGCAGTATTTT
CASSVTSGVTDTQYF
>TRBJ1-2|13|TRBV10-3|TRBD1|.
TGTGCCATCAGCCGGGACAGGGGTGGTGGCTACACCTTC
CAISRDRGGGYTF